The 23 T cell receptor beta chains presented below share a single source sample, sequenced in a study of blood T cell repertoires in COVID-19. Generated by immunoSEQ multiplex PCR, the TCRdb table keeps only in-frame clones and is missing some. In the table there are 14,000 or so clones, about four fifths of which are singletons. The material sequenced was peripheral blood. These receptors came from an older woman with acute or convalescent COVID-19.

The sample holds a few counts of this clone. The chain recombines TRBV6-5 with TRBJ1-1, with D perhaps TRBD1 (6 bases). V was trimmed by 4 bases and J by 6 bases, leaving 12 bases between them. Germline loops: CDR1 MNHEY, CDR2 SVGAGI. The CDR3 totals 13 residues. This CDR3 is CASSFSHRAEAFF. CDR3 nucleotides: TGTGCCAGCAGTTTTTCCCACAGGGCTGAAGCTTTCTTT.

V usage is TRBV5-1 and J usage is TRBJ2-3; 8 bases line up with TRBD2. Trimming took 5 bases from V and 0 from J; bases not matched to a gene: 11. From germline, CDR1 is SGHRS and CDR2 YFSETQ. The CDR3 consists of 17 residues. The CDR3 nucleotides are TGCGCCAGCAGTCGAAGCGGGAGTGTTTGGAGCACAGATACGCAGTATTTT. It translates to CASSRSGSVWSTDTQYF.

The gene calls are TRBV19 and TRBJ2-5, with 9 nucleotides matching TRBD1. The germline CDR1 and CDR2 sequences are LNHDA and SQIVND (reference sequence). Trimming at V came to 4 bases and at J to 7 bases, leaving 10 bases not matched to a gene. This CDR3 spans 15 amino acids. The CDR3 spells CASSSRDRVIGTQYF. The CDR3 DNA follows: TGTGCCAGTAGTAGCCGGGACAGGGTCATCGGGACCCAGTACTTC. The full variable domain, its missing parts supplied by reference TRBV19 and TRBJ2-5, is DGGITQSPKYLFRKEGQNVTLSCEQNLNHDAMYWYRQDPGQGLRLIYYSQIVNDFQKGDIAEGYSVSREKKESFPLTVTSAQKNPTAFYLCASSSRDRVIGTQYFGPGTRLLVL.

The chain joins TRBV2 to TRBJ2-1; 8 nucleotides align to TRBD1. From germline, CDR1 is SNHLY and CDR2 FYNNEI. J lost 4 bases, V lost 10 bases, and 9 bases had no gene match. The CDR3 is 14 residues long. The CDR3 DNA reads TGTGCCACCGCGCCGGACAGGGCTTACAATGAGCAGTTCTTC. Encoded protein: CATAPDRAYNEQFF.

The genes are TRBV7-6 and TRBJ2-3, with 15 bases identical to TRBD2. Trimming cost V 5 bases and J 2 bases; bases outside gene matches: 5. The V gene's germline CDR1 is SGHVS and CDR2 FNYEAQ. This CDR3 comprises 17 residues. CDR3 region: CASSPGLAGGLTDTQYF. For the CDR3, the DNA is TGTGCCAGCAGCCCAGGACTAGCGGGGGGGCTCACAGATACGCAGTATTTT.

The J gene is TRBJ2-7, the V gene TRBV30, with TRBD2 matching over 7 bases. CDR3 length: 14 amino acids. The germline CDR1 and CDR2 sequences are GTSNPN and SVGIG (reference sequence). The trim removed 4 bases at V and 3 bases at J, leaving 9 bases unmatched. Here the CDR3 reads CAWTRGDHFYEQYF. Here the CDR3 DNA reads TGTGCCTGGACCCGGGGGGACCACTTCTACGAGCAGTACTTC.

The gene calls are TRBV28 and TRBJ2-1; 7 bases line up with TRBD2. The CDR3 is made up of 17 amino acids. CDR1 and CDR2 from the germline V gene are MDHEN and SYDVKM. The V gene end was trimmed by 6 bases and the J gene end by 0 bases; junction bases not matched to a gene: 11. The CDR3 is CASSPFGGVPSYNEQFF. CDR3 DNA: TGTGCCAGCAGCCCTTTTGGGGGGGTCCCCTCCTACAATGAGCAGTTCTTC. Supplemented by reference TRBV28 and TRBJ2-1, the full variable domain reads DVKVTQSSRYLVKRTGEKVFLECVQDMDHENMFWYRQDPGLGLRLIYFSYDVKMKEKGDIPEGYSVSREKKERFSLILESASTNQTSMYLCASSPFGGVPSYNEQFFGPGTRLTVL.

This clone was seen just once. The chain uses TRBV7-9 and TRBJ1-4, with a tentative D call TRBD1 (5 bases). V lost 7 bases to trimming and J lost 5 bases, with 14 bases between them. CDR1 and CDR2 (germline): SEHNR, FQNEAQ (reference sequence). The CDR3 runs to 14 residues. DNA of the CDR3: TGTGCCAGCACCCAGGGCAGGGCGAATGAAAAACTGTTTTTT. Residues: CASTQGRANEKLFF.

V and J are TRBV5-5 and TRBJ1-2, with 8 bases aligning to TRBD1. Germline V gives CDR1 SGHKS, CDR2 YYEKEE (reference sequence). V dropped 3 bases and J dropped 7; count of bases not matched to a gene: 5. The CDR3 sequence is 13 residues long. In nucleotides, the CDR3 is TGTGCCAGCAGCTCAGGGGGCTTAGGTGGCTACACCTTC. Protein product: CASSSGGLGGYTF.

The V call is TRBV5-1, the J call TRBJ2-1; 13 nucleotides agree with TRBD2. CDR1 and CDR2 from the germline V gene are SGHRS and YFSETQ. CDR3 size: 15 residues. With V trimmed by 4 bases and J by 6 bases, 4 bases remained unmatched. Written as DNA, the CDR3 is TGCGCCAGCAGCGAGGGACTAGCGGGGAGCAATGAGCAGTTCTTC. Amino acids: CASSEGLAGSNEQFF.

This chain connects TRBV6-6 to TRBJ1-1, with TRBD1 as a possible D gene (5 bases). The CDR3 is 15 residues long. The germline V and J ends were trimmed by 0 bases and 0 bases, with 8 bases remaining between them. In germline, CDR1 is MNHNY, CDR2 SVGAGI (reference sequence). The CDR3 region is CASSYSREMNTEAFF. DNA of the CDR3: TGTGCCAGCAGTTACTCCAGGGAAATGAACACTGAAGCTTTCTTT.

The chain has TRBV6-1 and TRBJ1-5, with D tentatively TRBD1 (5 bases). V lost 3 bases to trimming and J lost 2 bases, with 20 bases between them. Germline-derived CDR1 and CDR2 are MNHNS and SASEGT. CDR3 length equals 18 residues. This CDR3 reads CASSDLPDFQGGNQPQHF. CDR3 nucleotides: TGTGCCAGCAGTGACCTGCCTGACTTCCAGGGCGGCAATCAGCCCCAGCATTTT.

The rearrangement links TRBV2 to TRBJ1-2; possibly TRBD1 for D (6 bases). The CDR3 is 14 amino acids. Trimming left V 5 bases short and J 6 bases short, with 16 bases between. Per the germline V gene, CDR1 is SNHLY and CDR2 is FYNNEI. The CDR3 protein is CASSLGLGGHGYTF. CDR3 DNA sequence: TGTGCCAGCAGTCTAGGACTAGGGGGGCATGGCTACACCTTC. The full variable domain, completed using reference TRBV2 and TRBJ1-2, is EPEVTQTPSHQVTQMGQEVILRCVPISNHLYFYWYRQILGQKVEFLVSFYNNEISEKSEIFDDQFSVERPDGSNFTLKIRSTKLEDSAMYFCASSLGLGGHGYTFGSGTRLTVV.

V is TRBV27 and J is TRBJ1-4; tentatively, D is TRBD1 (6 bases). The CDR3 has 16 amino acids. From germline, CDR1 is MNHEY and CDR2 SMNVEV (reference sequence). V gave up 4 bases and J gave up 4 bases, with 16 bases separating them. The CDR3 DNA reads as TGTGCCAGCAGTTCTGGGGGCCGAGGGATTAATGAAAAACTGTTTTTT. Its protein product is CASSSGGRGINEKLFF.

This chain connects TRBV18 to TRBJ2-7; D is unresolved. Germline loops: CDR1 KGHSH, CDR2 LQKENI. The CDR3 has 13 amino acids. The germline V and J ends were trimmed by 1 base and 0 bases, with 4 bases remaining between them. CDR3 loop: CASSPQSSYEQYF. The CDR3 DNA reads TGTGCCAGCTCACCACAGAGCTCCTACGAGCAGTACTTC.

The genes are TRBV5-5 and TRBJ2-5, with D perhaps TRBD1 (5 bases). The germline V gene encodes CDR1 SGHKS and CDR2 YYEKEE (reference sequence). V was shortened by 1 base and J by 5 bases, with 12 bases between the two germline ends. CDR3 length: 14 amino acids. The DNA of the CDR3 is TGTGCCAGCAGCTTGTTGGGGCCAGGGGAGACCCAGTACTTC. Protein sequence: CASSLLGPGETQYF.

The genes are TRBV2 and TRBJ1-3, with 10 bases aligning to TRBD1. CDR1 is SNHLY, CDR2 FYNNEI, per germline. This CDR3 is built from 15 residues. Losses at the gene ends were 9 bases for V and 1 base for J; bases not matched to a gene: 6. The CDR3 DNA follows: TGTGCCAGTCACCGGGACAGGGGTTCTGGAAACACCATATATTTT. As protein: CASHRDRGSGNTIYF.

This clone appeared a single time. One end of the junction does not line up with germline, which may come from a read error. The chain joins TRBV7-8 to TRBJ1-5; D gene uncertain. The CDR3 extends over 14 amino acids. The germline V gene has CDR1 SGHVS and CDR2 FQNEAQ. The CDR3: CASSLGGLRQPQHF. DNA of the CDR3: TGTGCCAGCAGTTTAGGAGGTTTACGTCAGCCCCAGCATTTT. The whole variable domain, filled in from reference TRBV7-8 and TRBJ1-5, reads GAGVSQSPRYKVAKRGQDVALRCDPISGHVSLFWYQQALGQGPEFLTYFQNEAQLDKSGLPSDRFFAERPEGSVSTLKIQRTQQEDSAVYLCASSLGGLRQPQHFGDGTRLSIL.

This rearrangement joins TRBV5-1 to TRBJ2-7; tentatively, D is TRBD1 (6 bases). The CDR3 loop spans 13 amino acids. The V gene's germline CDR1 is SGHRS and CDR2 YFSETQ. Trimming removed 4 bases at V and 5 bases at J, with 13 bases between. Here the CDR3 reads CASSRGAGDEQYF. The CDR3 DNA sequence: TGCGCCAGCAGCCGTGGGGCAGGGGACGAGCAGTACTTC.

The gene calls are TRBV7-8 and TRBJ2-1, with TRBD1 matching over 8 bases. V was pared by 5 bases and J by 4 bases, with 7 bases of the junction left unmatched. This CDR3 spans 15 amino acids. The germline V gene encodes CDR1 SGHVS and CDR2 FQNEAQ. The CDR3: CASSPRQGRYNEQFF. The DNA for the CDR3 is TGTGCCAGCAGCCCTCGACAGGGGCGATACAATGAGCAGTTCTTC.

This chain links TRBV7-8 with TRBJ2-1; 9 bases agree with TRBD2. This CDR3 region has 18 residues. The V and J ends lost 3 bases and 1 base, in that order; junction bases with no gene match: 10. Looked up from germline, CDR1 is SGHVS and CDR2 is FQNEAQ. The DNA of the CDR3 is TGTGCCAGCAGCTTTGAGGCTCTAGCGGGATCATCCTACAATGAGCAGTTCTTC. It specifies CASSFEALAGSSYNEQFF.

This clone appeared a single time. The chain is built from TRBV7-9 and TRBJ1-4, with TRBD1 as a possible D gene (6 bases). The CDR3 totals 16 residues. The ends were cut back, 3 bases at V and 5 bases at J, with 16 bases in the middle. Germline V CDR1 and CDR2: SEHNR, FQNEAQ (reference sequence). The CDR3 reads CASSLLMPQGNEKLFF. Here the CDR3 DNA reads TGTGCCAGCAGCTTGTTAATGCCGCAGGGGAATGAAAAACTGTTTTTT.

The CDR3 here is CASRSAGELFF. The DNA of the CDR3 is TGTGCCAGCCGTAGTGCCGGGGAGCTGTTTTTT. The chain carries TRBV6-6 and TRBJ2-2, with D unresolved. Trimming removed 8 bases from V and 6 bases from J, with 7 bases in between. The CDR3 length is 11 residues. Germline V gene sequence: CDR1 MNHNY, CDR2 SVGAGI (reference sequence).